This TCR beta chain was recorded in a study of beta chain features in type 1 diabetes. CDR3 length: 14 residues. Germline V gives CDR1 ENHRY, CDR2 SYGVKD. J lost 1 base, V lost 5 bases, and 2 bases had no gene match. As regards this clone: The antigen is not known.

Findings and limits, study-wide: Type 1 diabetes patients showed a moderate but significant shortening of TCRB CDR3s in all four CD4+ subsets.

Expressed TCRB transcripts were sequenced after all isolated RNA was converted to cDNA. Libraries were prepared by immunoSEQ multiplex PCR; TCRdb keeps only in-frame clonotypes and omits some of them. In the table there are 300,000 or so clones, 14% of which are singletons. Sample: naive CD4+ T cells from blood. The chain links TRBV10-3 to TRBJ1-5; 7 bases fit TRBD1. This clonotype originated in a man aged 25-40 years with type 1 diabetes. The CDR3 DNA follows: TGTGCCATCAGTCAGGGGGTAAGCAATCAGCCCCAGCATTTT. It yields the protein CAISQGVSNQPQHF.